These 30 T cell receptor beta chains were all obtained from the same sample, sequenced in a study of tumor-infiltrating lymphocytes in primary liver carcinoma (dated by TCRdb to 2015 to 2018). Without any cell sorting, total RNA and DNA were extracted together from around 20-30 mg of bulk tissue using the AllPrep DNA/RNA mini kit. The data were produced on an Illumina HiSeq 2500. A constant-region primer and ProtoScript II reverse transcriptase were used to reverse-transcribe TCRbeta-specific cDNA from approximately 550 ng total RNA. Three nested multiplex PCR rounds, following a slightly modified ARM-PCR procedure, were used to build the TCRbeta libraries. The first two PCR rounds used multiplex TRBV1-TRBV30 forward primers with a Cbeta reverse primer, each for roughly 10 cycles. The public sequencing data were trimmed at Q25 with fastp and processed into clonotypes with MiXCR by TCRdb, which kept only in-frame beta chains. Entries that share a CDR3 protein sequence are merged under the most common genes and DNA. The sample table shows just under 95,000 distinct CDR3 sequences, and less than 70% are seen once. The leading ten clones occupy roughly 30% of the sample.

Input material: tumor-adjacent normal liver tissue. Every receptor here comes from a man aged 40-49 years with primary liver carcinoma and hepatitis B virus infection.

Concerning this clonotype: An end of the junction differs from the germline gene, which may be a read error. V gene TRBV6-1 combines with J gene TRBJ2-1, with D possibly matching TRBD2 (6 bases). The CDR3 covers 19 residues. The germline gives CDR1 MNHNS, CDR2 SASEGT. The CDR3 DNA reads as TGTGCCAGCAGTGCTAAGAGGAGAGGGGAGGAAAGCTCCTACGATGAGCAGTTCTTC. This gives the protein CASSAKRRGEESSYDEQFF.

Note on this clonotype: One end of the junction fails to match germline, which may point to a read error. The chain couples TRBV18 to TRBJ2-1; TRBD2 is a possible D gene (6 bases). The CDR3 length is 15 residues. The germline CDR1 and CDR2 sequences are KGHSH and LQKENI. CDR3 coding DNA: TGTGCCAGCTCACCAGAGGGACTTACTTACAATGAGCAGTCCTTC. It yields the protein CASSPEGLTYNEQSF.

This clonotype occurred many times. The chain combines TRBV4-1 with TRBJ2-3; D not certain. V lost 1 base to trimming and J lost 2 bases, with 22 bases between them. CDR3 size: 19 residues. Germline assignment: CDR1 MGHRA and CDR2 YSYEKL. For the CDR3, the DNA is TGCGCCAGCAGCCAAGGAATTACCGGCCGGTCGAGGTCCACAGATACGCAGTATTTT. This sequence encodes CASSQGITGRSRSTDTQYF.

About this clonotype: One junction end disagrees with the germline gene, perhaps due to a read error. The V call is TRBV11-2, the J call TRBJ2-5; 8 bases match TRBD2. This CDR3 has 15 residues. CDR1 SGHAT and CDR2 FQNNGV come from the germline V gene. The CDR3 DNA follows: TGTGCCAGCAGCGACCTGAGAGGAGCGGGAGAGACCCAGCACTTT. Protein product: CASSDLRGAGETQHF.

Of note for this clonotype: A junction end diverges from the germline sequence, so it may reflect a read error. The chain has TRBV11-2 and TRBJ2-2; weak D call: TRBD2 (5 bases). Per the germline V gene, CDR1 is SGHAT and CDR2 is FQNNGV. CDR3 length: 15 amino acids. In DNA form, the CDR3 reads TGTGCCAGCAGCCCGGAGTGCGCGAACACCGGGGAGCTGTCTTTT. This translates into CASSPECANTGELSF.

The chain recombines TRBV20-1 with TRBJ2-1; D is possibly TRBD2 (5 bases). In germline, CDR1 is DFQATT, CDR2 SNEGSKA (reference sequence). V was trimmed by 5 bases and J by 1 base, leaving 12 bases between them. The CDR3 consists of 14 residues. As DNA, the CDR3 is TGCAGTGCTCTTTTACGGAGGTCCTACAATGAGCAGTTCTTC. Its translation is CSALLRRSYNEQFF.

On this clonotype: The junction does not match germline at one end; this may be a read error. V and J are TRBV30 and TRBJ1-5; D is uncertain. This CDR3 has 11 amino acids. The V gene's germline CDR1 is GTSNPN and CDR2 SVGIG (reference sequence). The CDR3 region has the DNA TGTGTCTGGAAGGGCGCAGGGCCCCAGCATTTT. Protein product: CVWKGAGPQHF.

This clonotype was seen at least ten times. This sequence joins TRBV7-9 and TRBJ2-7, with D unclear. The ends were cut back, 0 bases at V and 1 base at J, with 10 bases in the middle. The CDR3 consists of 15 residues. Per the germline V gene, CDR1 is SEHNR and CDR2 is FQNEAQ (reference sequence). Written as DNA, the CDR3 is TGTGCCAGCAGCTTAGCGAATAGGGAATCCTACGAGCAGTACTTC. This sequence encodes CASSLANRESYEQYF.

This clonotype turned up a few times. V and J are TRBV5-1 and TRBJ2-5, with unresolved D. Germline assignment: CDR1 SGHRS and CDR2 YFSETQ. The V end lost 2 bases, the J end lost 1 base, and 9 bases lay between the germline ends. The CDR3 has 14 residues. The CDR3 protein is CASSFQSLQETQYF. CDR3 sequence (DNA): TGCGCCAGCAGCTTCCAGAGCCTCCAAGAGACCCAGTACTTC.

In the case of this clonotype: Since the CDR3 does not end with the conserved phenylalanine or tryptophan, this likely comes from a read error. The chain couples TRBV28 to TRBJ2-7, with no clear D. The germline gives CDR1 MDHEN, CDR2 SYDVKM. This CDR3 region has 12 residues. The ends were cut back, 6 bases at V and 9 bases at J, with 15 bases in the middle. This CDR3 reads CASSLMFGGQYI. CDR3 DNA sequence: TGTGCCAGCAGCCTAATGTTCGGCGGGCAGTACATC.

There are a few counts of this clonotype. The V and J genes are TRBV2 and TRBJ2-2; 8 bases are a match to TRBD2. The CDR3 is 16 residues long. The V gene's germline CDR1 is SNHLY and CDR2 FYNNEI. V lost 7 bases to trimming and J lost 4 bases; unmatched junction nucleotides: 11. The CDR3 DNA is TGTGCCAGCATGGCTAGCGGGTACCGCCGCACCGGGGAGCTGTTTTTT. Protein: CASMASGYRRTGELFF. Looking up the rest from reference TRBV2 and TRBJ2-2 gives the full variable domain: EPEVTQTPSHQVTQMGQEVILRCVPISNHLYFYWYRQILGQKVEFLVSFYNNEISEKSEIFDDQFSVERPDGSNFTLKIRSTKLEDSAMYFCASMASGYRRTGELFFGEGSRLTVL.

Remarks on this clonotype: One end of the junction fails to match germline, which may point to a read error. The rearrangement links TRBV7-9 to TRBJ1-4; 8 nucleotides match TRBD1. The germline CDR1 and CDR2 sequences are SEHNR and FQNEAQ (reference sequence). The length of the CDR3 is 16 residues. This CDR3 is CGSSFELDRVGEKLFF. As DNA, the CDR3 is TGTGGCAGCAGCTTCGAGTTGGACAGGGTCGGTGAAAAACTGTTTTTT.

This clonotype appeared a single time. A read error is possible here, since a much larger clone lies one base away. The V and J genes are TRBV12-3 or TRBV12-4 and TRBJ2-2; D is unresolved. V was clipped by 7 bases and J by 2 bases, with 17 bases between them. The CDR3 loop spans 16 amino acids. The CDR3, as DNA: TGTGCCAGCATCGAAATGTCCCGCCTTAACACCGGGGAGCTGTTTTTT. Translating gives CASIEMSRLNTGELFF.

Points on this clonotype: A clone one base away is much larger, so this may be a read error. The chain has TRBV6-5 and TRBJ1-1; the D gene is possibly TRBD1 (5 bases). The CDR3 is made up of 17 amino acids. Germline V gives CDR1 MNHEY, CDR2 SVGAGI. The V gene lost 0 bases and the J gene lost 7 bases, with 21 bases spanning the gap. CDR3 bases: TGTGCCAGCAGTTACTCGCACAGTCGGGTTTGGGGGGATGAAGCTTTCTTT. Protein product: CASSYSHSRVWGDEAFF.

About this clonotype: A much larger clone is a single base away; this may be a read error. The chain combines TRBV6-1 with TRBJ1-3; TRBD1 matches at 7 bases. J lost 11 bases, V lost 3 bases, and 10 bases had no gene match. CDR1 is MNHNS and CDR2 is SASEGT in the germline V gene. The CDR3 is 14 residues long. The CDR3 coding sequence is TGTGCCAGCAGTGAGTTCGACAGGGAAGGCGCCATATATTTT. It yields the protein CASSEFDREGAIYF.

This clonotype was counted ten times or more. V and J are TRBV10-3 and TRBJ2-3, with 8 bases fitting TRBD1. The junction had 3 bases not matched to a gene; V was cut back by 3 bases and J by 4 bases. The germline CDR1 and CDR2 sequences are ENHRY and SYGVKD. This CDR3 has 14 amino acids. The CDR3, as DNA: TGTGCCATCAGTGACGCAGGGGGCTCAGATACGCAGTATTTT. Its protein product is CAISDAGGSDTQYF.

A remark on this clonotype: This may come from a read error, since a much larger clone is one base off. DNA for the CDR3: TGTGCCAGCCTGCATGGGACTGAAGCTTTCTTT. Translation: CASLHGTEAFF. J is TRBJ1-1 and V is TRBV7-9, with D unresolved. The V gene's germline CDR1 is SEHNR and CDR2 FQNEAQ (reference sequence). Deletions cut 8 bases from V and 5 bases from J, with 9 bases between. CDR3 size: 11 residues. The whole variable domain, filled in from reference TRBV7-9 and TRBJ1-1, reads DTGVSQNPRHKITKRGQNVTFRCDPISEHNRLYWYRQTLGQGPEFLTYFQNEAQLEKSRLLSDRFSAERPKGSFSTLEIQRTEQGDSAMYLCASLHGTEAFFGQGTRLTVV.

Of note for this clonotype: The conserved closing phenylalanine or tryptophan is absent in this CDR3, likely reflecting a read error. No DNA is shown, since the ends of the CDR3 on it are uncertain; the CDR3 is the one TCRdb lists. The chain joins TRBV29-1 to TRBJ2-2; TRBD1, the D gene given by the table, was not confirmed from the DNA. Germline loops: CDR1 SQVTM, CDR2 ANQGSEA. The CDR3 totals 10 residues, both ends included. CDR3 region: CSVGQGELLL.

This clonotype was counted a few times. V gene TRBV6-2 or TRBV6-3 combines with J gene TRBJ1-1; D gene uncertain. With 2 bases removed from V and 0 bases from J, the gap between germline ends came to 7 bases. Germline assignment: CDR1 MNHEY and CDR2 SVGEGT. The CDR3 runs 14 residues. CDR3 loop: CASSYPELNTEAFF. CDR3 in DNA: TGTGCCAGCAGTTACCCAGAGCTGAACACTGAAGCTTTCTTT.

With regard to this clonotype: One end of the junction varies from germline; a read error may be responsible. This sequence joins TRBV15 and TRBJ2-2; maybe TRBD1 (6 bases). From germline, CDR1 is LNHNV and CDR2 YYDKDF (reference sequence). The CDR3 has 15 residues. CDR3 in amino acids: CVTSGDRGGFGELFF. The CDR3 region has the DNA TGTGTCACCAGCGGAGATCGAGGGGGATTCGGGGAGCTGTTTTTT. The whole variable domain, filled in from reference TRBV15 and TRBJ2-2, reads DAMVIQNPRYQVTQFGKPVTLSCSQTLNHNVMYWYQQKSSQAPKLLFHYYDKDFNNEADTPDNFQSRRPNTSFCFLDIRSPGLGDTAMYLCVTSGDRGGFGELFFGEGSRLTVL.

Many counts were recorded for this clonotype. The CDR3 loop reads CSVEDLAGGGNEQFF. For the CDR3, the DNA is TGCAGCGTTGAAGATCTAGCGGGAGGCGGGAATGAGCAGTTCTTC. V and J are TRBV29-1 and TRBJ2-1, with 11 bases identical to TRBD2. The CDR3 sequence is 15 residues long. The germline gives CDR1 SQVTM, CDR2 ANQGSEA. Trimming removed 0 bases from V and 7 bases from J; junction bases left unmatched: 5.

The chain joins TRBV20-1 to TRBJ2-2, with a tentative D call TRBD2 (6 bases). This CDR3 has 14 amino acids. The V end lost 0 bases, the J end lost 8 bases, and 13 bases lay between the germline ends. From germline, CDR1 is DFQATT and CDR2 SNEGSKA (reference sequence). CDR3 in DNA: TGCAGTGCTAGAGATCGGAGGGGCGGTGGGGAGCTGTTTTTT. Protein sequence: CSARDRRGGGELFF.

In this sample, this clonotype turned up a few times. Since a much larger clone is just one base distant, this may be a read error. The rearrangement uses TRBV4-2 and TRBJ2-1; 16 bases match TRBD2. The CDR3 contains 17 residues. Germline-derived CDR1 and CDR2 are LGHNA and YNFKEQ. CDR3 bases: TGTGCCAGCAACCAAGAAGGGACTAGCGGGAGGGCCAATGAGCAGTTCTTC. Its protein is CASNQEGTSGRANEQFF.

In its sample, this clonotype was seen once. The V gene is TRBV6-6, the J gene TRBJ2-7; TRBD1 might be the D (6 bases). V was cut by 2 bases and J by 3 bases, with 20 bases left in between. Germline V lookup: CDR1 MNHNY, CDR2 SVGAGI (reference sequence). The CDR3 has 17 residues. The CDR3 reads CASSYRQEVLLIYEQYF. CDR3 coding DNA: TGTGCCAGCAGTTACCGACAGGAGGTCTTACTAATCTACGAGCAGTACTTC.

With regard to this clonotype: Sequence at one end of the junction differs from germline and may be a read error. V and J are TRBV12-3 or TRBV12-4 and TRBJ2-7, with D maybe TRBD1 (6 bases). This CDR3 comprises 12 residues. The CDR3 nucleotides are TGTGCCAGCAGTCTAGGGGGATACGAGCACTACTTC. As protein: CASSLGGYEHYF.

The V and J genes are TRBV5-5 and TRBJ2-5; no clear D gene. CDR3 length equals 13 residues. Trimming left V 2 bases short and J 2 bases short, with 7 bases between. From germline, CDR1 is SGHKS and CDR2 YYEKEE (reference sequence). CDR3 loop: CASSFGRQETQYF. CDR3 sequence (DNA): TGTGCCAGCAGCTTCGGCCGTCAAGAGACCCAGTACTTC.

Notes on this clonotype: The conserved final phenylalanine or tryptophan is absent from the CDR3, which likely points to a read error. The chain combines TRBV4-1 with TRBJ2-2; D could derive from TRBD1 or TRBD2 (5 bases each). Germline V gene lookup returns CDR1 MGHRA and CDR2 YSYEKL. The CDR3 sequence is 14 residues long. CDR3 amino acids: CASSQNSDTGKLFY. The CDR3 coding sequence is TGCGCCAGCAGCCAAAACTCGGACACCGGGAAGCTGTTTTAT.

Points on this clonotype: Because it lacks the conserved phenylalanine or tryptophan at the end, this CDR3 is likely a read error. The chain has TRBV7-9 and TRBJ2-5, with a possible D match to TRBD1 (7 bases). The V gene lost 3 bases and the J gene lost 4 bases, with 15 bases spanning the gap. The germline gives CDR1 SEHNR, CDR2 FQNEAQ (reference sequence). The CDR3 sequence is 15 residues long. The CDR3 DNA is TGTGCCAGCAGCTTTGTAGGAGGGGGCGGAGAGACCCAGTACTCT. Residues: CASSFVGGGGETQYS.

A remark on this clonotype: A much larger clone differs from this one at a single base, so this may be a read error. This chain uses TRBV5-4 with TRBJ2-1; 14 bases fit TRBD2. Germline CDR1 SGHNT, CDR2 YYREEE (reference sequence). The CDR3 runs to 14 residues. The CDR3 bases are TGTCCCAGCAGCGGGGGACTAGCGGGAGATGAGCAGTTCTTC. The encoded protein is CPSSGGLAGDEQFF. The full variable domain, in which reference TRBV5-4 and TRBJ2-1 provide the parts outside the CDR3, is ETGVTQSPTHLIKTRGQQVTLRCSSQSGHNTVSWYQQALGQGPQFIFQYYREEENGRGNFPPRFSGLQFPNYSSELNVNALELDDSALYLCPSSGGLAGDEQFFGPGTRLTVL.

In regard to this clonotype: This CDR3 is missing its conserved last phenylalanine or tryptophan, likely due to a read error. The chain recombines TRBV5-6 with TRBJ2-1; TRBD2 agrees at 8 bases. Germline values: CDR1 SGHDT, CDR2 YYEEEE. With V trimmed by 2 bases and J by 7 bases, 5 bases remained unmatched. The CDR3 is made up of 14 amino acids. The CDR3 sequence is CASSLTGGPNEQFL. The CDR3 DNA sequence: TGTGCCAGCAGCTTAACGGGAGGGCCGAATGAGCAGTTCCTC.